Below, 10 T cell receptor beta chains from the same sample are listed, as sequenced in a study of blood T cell repertoires in COVID-19. TCRdb keeps only in-frame clones here, not all; method: immunoSEQ multiplex PCR. The sample shows approximately 120,000 clones, 80% to 95% of them seen only once. The sequenced material came from peripheral blood. The source is a man in his fifties or sixties with COVID-19, enrolled during active disease.

This sequence joins TRBV27 and TRBJ2-2; 10 bases are a match to TRBD2. This CDR3 has 16 residues. Germline CDR1 is MNHEY and CDR2 is SMNVEV (reference sequence). V shed 5 bases, J shed 6 bases, and the junction held 9 bases outside the gene matches. The CDR3 loop reads CASSTRTSGIAGELFF. CDR3 sequence (DNA): TGTGCCAGCAGTACACGGACTAGCGGAATAGCCGGGGAGCTGTTTTTT.

The rearrangement links TRBV7-3 to TRBJ2-1, with 7 nucleotides matching TRBD2. The germline V gene has CDR1 SGHTA and CDR2 FQGTGA. The CDR3 loop spans 15 amino acids. The V and J ends lost 2 bases and 2 bases, in that order; junction bases with no gene match: 3. CDR3 bases: TGTGCCAGCAGCTTAGCGGGAGACACCTACAATGAGCAGTTCTTC. This translates into CASSLAGDTYNEQFF.

The chain employs TRBV27 and TRBJ1-1, with D perhaps TRBD1 (6 bases). The CDR3 spans 15 residues. The V end lost 4 bases, the J end lost 4 bases, and 16 bases lay between the germline ends. The germline CDR1 and CDR2 sequences are MNHEY and SMNVEV (reference sequence). CDR3 amino acids: CASSSLGAQGTEAFF. The CDR3 region has the DNA TGTGCCAGCAGTTCCCTGGGGGCTCAAGGCACTGAAGCTTTCTTT.

V and J are TRBV18 and TRBJ1-4; 8 nucleotides match TRBD1. V was pared by 6 bases and J by 3 bases, with 3 bases of the junction left unmatched. Germline V CDR1 and CDR2: KGHSH, LQKENI. The CDR3 contains 14 residues. CDR3 loop: CASSQGAPNEKLFF. Here the CDR3 DNA reads TGTGCCAGCTCGCAGGGGGCACCTAATGAAAAACTGTTTTTT.

The chain combines TRBV4-2 with TRBJ2-7; D is possibly TRBD2 (7 bases). Germline assignment: CDR1 LGHNA and CDR2 YNFKEQ. This CDR3 is 17 amino acids long. With 4 bases removed from V and 2 bases from J, the gap between germline ends came to 21 bases. The CDR3: CASSPASPLGGPYEQYF. CDR3 bases: TGTGCCAGCAGCCCCGCCTCACCTTTGGGGGGGCCCTACGAGCAGTACTTC.

This clone was observed a single time. The V and J genes are TRBV6-5 and TRBJ2-7, with 7 nucleotides matching TRBD2. CDR3 size: 15 residues. V was pared by 0 bases and J by 2 bases, with 4 bases of the junction left unmatched. Germline CDR1 MNHEY, CDR2 SVGAGI. Here the CDR3 DNA reads TGTGCCAGCAGTTACTCGCGGGGGTTCCCCTACGAGCAGTACTTC. It translates to CASSYSRGFPYEQYF.

The chain combines TRBV7-3 with TRBJ2-3; 7 bases are a match to TRBD2. Trimming took 5 bases from V and 5 from J; bases not matched to a gene: 7. This CDR3 spans 14 amino acids. Germline lookup yields CDR1 SGHTA and CDR2 FQGTGA. CDR3 residues: CASSPGRAQDTQYF. CDR3 nucleotide sequence: TGTGCCAGCAGCCCAGGGAGGGCCCAAGATACGCAGTATTTT.

This chain joins TRBV30 and TRBJ2-6, with D possibly TRBD2 on 6 matching bases. V lost 8 bases, J lost 0 bases, and 8 bases lay in between. This CDR3 contains 13 residues. Germline V gene data show CDR1 as GTSNPN and CDR2 as SVGIG (reference sequence). CDR3 sequence (DNA): TGTGCCCGGGGGTCCTCTGGGGCCAACGTCCTGACTTTC. Amino acid sequence: CARGSSGANVLTF. The variable domain in full, with the rest retrieved from reference TRBV30 and TRBJ2-6, is SQTIHQWPATLVQPVGSPLSLECTVEGTSNPNLYWYRQAAGRGLQLLFYSVGIGQISSEVPQNLSASRPQDRQFILSSKKLLLSDSGFYLCARGSSGANVLTFGAGSRLTVL.

The chain recombines TRBV7-2 with TRBJ1-5; D not resolved. Germline CDR1 reads SGHTA; CDR2 reads FQGNSA. The CDR3 runs to 14 residues. Trimming removed 1 base from V and 8 bases from J, with 12 bases in between. CDR3 nucleotide sequence: TGTGCCAGCAGCTTAGGGGCACCCGGGGAGCCCCAGCATTTT. This codes for CASSLGAPGEPQHF. The full variable domain, completed using reference TRBV7-2 and TRBJ1-5, is GAGVSQSPSNKVTEKGKDVELRCDPISGHTALYWYRQSLGQGLEFLIYFQGNSAPDKSGLPSDRFSAERTGGSVSTLTIQRTQQEDSAVYLCASSLGAPGEPQHFGDGTRLSIL.

This chain joins TRBV28 and TRBJ2-2; the match to TRBD2 covers 12 bases. Germline trimming cut 0 bases from V and 6 bases from J; bases unmatched to any gene: 5. Germline lookup yields CDR1 MDHEN and CDR2 SYDVKM. This CDR3 is 17 amino acids long. CDR3 coding DNA: TGTGCCAGCAGTTTATGGTCGCTAGCGGGAGGGCCCGGGGAGCTGTTTTTT. It specifies CASSLWSLAGGPGELFF.